This TCR beta chain was profiled in a study of blood T cells in healthy people across ages. Primers used in a second PCR of about 7 to 12 cycles were a sample-barcoded 5' primer and a J-beta primer mix. MiXCR, applied by TCRdb to the 5' RACE reads, yields one record per CDR3 protein. The profile shows about 680,000 distinct CDR3 sequences, more than 40% of them singletons. Trimming removed 8 bases from V and 3 bases from J, with 10 bases in between. Germline V gene sequence: CDR1 SEHNR, CDR2 FQNEAQ (reference sequence). This CDR3 is 12 amino acids long. Sequencing was performed on blood. This clonotype was sampled from a woman aged 55-75 years in good health. The gene calls are TRBV7-9 and TRBJ2-5; D not resolved. CDR3 sequence reads: CASGLAEETQYF. CDR3 DNA: TGTGCCAGCGGGCTCGCGGAAGAGACCCAGTACTTC.